These T cell receptor beta chains were read from a single sample in a study of blood T cell repertoires in COVID-19. Only in-frame clones appear in the TCRdb table, and some are missing; sequencing was by immunoSEQ multiplex PCR. The sample holds under 300,000 clones, about four fifths seen once. Sample: PBMCs or T cells enriched from blood (not recorded which). All receptors derive from a man aged 45-65 years who had recovered from COVID-19. CDR3s include the opening cysteine and the closing phenylalanine or tryptophan. D genes are given only for firm matches. Clone sizes are given selectively: once, few, many, or a class where the clone is expanded.

clone size	V gene	D gene	J gene	CDR3 protein	CDR3 DNA
.	TRBV7-9	.	TRBJ2-5	CASSPGETQYF	TGTGCCAGCAGCCCCGGGGAGACCCAGTACTTC
.	TRBV7-6	.	TRBJ1-3	CASSLGRGFSGNTIYF	TGTGCCAGCAGCTTGGGAAGGGGATTCTCTGGAAACACCATATATTTT
.	TRBV5-1	TRBD1	TRBJ1-2	CASSWGQTYGYTF	TGCGCCAGCAGCTGGGGACAGACTTATGGCTACACCTTC
.	TRBV14	TRBD1	TRBJ1-4	CASSNRDRGLQKLFF	TGTGCCAGCAGCAACCGGGACAGGGGGTTGCAAAAACTGTTTTTT
.	TRBV6-4	TRBD2	TRBJ2-3	CASSHRGGDSTDTQYF	TGTGCCAGCAGTCACCGCGGGGGGGATAGCACAGATACGCAGTATTTT
.	TRBV19	.	TRBJ1-1	CASRPGGDNTEAFF	TGTGCCAGTAGGCCAGGAGGAGACAACACTGAAGCTTTCTTT
.	TRBV15	.	TRBJ2-5	CATSNSGVQETQYF	TGTGCCACCAGCAATTCCGGGGTACAAGAGACCCAGTACTTC
.	TRBV5-1	TRBD2	TRBJ2-3	CASTRLAGGDTQYF	TGCGCCAGCACCCGACTAGCGGGTGGGGATACGCAGTATTTT
once	TRBV27	.	TRBJ2-3	CASRRQRTSTDTQYF	TGTGCCAGCAGACGACAGAGAACTAGCACAGATACGCAGTATTTT
.	TRBV10-3	.	TRBJ2-7	CAISERGSYEQYF	TGTGCCATCAGTGAAAGGGGCTCCTACGAGCAGTACTTC
.	TRBV28	.	TRBJ1-5	CASIKQQNQPQHF	TGTGCCAGCATTAAACAGCAGAATCAGCCCCAGCATTTT
.	TRBV9	TRBD1	TRBJ1-5	CASSASILGTGNQPQHF	TGTGCCAGCAGCGCGTCAATTCTAGGGACAGGGAACCAGCCCCAGCATTTT
.	TRBV11-2	.	TRBJ2-3	CASSLAGGAADTQYF	TGTGCCAGCAGCTTAGCTGGGGGGGCAGCAGATACGCAGTATTTT
few	TRBV5-8	.	TRBJ1-5	CASSLRGEQPQHF	TGTGCCAGCAGCTTGCGGGGGGAACAGCCCCAGCATTTT
.	TRBV9	TRBD2	TRBJ2-2	CASSSLGGTSGSSAGELFF	TGTGCCAGCAGCTCTCTTGGGGGGACTAGCGGGAGCTCTGCCGGGGAGCTGTTTTTT
.	TRBV28	TRBD2	TRBJ2-7	CASSLSASGFSTYEQYF	TGTGCCAGCAGTTTATCGGCTAGCGGGTTTTCCACCTACGAGCAGTACTTC
.	TRBV28	.	TRBJ1-6	CASSTVWEAVSPPLHF	TGTGCCAGCAGTACGGTGTGGGAGGCCGTAAGTCCACCCCTCCACTTT
.	TRBV7-2	.	TRBJ1-2	CASSLRLQESGYTF	TGTGCCAGCAGCCTCCGGCTTCAGGAAAGTGGCTACACCTTC
.	TRBV5-4	TRBD1	TRBJ2-1	CASSSAGGRSYNEQFF	TGTGCCAGCAGCAGCGCAGGGGGCCGCTCCTACAATGAGCAGTTCTTC
.	TRBV5-1	TRBD1	TRBJ2-3	CASRRTGGTDTQYF	TGCGCCAGCAGGCGGACAGGGGGCACAGATACGCAGTATTTT
.	TRBV7-9	TRBD2	TRBJ2-5	CASSLGTSGGAGETQYF	TGTGCCAGCAGCCTCGGGACTAGCGGGGGGGCCGGGGAGACCCAGTACTTC
.	TRBV18	.	TRBJ1-1	CASSPGLSGIRTEAFF	TGTGCCAGCTCACCAGGGCTTTCGGGAATTAGAACTGAAGCTTTCTTT